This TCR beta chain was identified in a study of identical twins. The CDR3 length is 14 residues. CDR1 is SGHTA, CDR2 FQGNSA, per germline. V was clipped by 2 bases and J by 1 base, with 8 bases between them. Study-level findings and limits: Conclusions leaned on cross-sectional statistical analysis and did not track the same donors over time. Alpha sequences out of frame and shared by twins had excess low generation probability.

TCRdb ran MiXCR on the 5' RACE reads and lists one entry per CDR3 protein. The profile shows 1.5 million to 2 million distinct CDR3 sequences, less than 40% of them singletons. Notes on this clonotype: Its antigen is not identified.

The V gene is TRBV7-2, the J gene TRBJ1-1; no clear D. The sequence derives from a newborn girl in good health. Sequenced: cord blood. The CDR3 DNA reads TGTGCCAGCAGCTTAAAGGGAAAGAACACTGAAGCTTTCTTT. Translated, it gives CASSLKGKNTEAFF.